Detailed here is one T cell receptor beta chain. The antigen remains unidentified. This sample is drawn from a study of T cell responses to AZD1222 COVID-19 vaccine. The study, taken as a whole, reports: The breadth and depth of Spike-specific TCRs increased once two AZD1222 doses had been given. White British ancestry dominated among donors, who included more females, and clonal diversity was possibly underestimated. Reportedly, nearly half of unique spike TCRs recognized epitopes outside B.1.351/B.1.1.7 mutations.

Trimming pared 4 bases from V and 2 bases from J, leaving 10 bases between. In germline, CDR1 is LNHDA, CDR2 SQIVND (reference sequence). CDR3 size: 14 residues. Sequenced by immunoSEQ multiplex PCR; TCRdb stores in-frame clones only, minus some. This sample yields about 120,000 clones, of which more than 70% are seen a single time; 3.5% to 4% belongs to the top ten. Analysis merged second doses at about 4 or about 12 weeks. This material consisted of peripheral blood, taken 28 days after the second AZD1222 dose. The receptor comes from an adult who received the AZD1222 COVID-19 vaccine. The chain is built from TRBV19 and TRBJ2-3; D is uncertain. The chain's CDR3 is CASSTGQHTDTQYF. The DNA of the CDR3 is TGTGCCAGTAGTACCGGTCAGCACACAGATACGCAGTATTTT. Full variable domain (missing parts from reference TRBV19 and TRBJ2-3): DGGITQSPKYLFRKEGQNVTLSCEQNLNHDAMYWYRQDPGQGLRLIYYSQIVNDFQKGDIAEGYSVSREKKESFPLTVTSAQKNPTAFYLCASSTGQHTDTQYFGPGTRLTVL.